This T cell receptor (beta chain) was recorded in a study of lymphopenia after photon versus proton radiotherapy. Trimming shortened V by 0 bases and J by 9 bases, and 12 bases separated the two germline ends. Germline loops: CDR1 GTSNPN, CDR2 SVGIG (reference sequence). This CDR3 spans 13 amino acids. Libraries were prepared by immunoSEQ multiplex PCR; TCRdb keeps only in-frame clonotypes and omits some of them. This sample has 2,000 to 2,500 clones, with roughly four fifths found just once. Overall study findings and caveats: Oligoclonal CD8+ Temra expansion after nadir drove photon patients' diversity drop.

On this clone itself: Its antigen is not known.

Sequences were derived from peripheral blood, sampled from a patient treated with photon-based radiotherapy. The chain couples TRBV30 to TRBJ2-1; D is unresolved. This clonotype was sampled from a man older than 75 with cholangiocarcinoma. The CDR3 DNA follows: TGTGCCTGGAGTGTAGGCCTCCACGGTGAGCAGTTCTTC. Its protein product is CAWSVGLHGEQFF.